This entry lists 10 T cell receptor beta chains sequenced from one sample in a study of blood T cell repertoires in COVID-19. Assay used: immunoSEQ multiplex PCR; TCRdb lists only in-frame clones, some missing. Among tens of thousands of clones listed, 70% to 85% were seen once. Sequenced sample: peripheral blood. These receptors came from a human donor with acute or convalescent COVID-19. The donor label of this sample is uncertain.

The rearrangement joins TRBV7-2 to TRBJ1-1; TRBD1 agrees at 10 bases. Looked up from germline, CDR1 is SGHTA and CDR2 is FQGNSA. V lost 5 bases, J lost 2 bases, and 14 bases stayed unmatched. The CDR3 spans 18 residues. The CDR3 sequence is CASSLRGGTGAGNTEAFF. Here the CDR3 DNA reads TGTGCCAGCAGCCTAAGAGGCGGGACAGGGGCTGGTAACACTGAAGCTTTCTTT. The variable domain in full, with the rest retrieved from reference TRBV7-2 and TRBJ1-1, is GAGVSQSPSNKVTEKGKDVELRCDPISGHTALYWYRQSLGQGLEFLIYFQGNSAPDKSGLPSDRFSAERTGGSVSTLTIQRTQQEDSAVYLCASSLRGGTGAGNTEAFFGQGTRLTVV.

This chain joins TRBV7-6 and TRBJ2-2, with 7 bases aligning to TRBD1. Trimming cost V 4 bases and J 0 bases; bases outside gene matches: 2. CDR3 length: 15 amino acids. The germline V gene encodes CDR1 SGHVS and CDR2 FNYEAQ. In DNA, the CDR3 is TGTGCCAGCAGCTCAGACAGGGCGAACACCGGGGAGCTGTTTTTT. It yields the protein CASSSDRANTGELFF.

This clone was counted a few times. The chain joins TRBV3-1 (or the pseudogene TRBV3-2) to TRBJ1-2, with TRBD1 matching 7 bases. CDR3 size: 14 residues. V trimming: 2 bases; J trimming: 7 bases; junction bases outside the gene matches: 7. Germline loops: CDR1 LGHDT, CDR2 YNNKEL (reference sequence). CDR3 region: CASSQPDRVGGYTF. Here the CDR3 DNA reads TGTGCCAGCAGCCAACCCGACAGGGTTGGTGGCTACACCTTC.

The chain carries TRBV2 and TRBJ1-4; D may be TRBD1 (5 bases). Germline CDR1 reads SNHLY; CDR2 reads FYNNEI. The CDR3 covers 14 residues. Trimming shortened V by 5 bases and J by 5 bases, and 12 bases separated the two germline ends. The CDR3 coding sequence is TGTGCCAGCAGTTGGGGCCCAGTGAATGAAAAACTGTTTTTT. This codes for CASSWGPVNEKLFF.

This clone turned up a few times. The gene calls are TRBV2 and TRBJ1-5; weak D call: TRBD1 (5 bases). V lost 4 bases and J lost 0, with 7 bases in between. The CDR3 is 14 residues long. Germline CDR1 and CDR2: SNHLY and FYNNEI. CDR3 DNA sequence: TGTGCCAGCAGTGGTGACAGTAGCAATCAGCCCCAGCATTTT. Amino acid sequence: CASSGDSSNQPQHF. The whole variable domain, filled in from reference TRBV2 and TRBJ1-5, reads EPEVTQTPSHQVTQMGQEVILRCVPISNHLYFYWYRQILGQKVEFLVSFYNNEISEKSEIFDDQFSVERPDGSNFTLKIRSTKLEDSAMYFCASSGDSSNQPQHFGDGTRLSIL.

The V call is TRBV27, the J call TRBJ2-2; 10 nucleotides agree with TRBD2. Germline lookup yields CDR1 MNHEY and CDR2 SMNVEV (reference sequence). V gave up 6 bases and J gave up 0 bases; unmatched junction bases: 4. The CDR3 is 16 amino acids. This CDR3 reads CASSPLAGANTGELFF. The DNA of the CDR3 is TGTGCCAGCAGCCCGCTAGCGGGGGCGAACACCGGGGAGCTGTTTTTT.

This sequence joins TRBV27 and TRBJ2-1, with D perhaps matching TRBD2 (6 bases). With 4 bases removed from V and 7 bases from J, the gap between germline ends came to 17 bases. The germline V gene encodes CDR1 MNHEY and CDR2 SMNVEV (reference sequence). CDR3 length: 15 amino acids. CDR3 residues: CASSYRGISANEQFF. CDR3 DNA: TGTGCCAGCAGTTATCGGGGGATAAGCGCAAATGAGCAGTTCTTC.

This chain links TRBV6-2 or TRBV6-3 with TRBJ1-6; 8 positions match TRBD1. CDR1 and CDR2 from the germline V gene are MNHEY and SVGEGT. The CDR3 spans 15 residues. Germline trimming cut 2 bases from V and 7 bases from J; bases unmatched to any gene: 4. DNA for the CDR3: TGTGCCAGCAGTTACGACAGGGGCCCGAATTCACCCCTCCACTTT. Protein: CASSYDRGPNSPLHF.

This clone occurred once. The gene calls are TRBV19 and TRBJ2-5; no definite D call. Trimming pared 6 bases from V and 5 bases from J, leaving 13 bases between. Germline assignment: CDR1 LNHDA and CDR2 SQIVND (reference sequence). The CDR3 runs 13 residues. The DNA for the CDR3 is TGTGCCAGTAGCCTAAGTTTGCGGGAGACCCAGTACTTC. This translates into CASSLSLRETQYF.

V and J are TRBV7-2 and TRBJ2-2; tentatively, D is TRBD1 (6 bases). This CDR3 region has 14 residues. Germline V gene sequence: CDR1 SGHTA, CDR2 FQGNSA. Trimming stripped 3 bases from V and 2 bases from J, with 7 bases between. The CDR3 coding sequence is TGTGCCAGCAGCTTCAGGGGTAACACCGGGGAGCTGTTTTTT. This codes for CASSFRGNTGELFF.